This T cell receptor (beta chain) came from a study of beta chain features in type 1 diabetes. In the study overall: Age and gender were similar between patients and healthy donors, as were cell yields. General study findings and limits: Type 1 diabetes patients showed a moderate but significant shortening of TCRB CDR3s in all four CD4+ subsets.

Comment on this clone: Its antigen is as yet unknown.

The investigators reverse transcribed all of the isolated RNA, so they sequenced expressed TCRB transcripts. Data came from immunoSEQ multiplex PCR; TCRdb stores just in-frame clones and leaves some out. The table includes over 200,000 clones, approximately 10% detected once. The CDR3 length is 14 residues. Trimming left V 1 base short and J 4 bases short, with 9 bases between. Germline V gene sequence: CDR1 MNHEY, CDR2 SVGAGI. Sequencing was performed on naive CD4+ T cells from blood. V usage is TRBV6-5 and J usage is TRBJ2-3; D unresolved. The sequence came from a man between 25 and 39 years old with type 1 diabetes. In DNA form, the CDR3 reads TGTGCCAGCAGTTACTTCGCGACTGCAGATACGCAGTATTTT. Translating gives CASSYFATADTQYF.